One sample yielded the 24 T cell receptor beta chains listed below, sequenced in a study of siplizumab effects on memory and regulatory T cells. The protocol was immunoSEQ multiplex PCR, while the TCRdb copy is restricted to in-frame clones and leaves out a portion. The profile shows 87,000 or so clones, around 94% of them singletons. What was sequenced was non-Treg CD4+ T cells sorted from blood. The source is a human donor in good health.

V is TRBV7-6 and J is TRBJ1-2, with 7 bases matching TRBD1. The CDR3 runs to 15 residues. Losses at the gene ends were 1 base for V and 4 bases for J; bases not matched to a gene: 6. CDR1 and CDR2 from the germline V gene are SGHVS and FNYEAQ. The CDR3 nucleotides are TGTGCCAGCAGCTTAGAGCCAGGGGGGCTCTATGGCTACACCTTC. As protein: CASSLEPGGLYGYTF. The full variable domain, in which reference TRBV7-6 and TRBJ1-2 provide the parts outside the CDR3, is GAGVSQSPRYKVTKRGQDVALRCDPISGHVSLYWYRQALGQGPEFLTYFNYEAQQDKSGLPNDRFSAERPEGSISTLTIQRTEQRDSAMYRCASSLEPGGLYGYTFGSGTRLTVV.

The chain couples TRBV4-1 to TRBJ1-1; 10 positions match TRBD1. The CDR3 runs 15 residues. V trimming: 3 bases; J trimming: 7 bases; junction bases outside the gene matches: 8. The V gene's germline CDR1 is MGHRA and CDR2 YSYEKL. In DNA form, the CDR3 reads TGCGCCAGCAGCCACGTGGGGACAGGGGCGAATGAAGCTTTCTTT. It codes for CASSHVGTGANEAFF.

The rearrangement uses TRBV29-1 and TRBJ1-2; no clear D gene. This CDR3 is 13 amino acids long. Trimming stripped 0 bases from V and 8 bases from J, with 13 bases between. In germline, CDR1 is SQVTM, CDR2 ANQGSEA. CDR3 DNA sequence: TGCAGCGTTGAAGATCCGGGCATAGGAGGCTACACCTTC. Its protein product is CSVEDPGIGGYTF.

The chain links TRBV9 to TRBJ1-1; possibly TRBD1 for D (5 bases). The CDR3 sequence is 14 residues long. V was shortened by 0 bases and J by 3 bases, with 9 bases between the two germline ends. CDR1 SGDLS and CDR2 YYNGEE come from the germline V gene. Written as DNA, the CDR3 is TGTGCCAGCAGCGTAGCAGGGTTAGACACTGAAGCTTTCTTT. Residues: CASSVAGLDTEAFF.

CDR3 coding DNA: TGCGCCAGCAGCTTGAGTTCCGGGACCAAAGAGACCCAGTACTTC. Its translation: CASSLSSGTKETQYF. V and J are TRBV5-1 and TRBJ2-5; D may match TRBD1 or TRBD2 (5 bases each). V was trimmed by 1 base and J by 3 bases, leaving 13 bases between them. Germline loops: CDR1 SGHRS, CDR2 YFSETQ. The CDR3 is made up of 15 amino acids.

V gene TRBV18 combines with J gene TRBJ1-1; possibly TRBD1 for D (5 bases). V was pared by 5 bases and J by 4 bases, with 11 bases between. The CDR3 contains 13 residues. In germline, CDR1 is KGHSH, CDR2 LQKENI. In nucleotides, the CDR3 is TGTGCCAGCTCAATTGGGGGTCCCACTGAAGCTTTCTTT. This sequence encodes CASSIGGPTEAFF.

J is TRBJ2-3 and V is TRBV7-8; 12 bases line up with TRBD2. CDR1 and CDR2 (germline): SGHVS, FQNEAQ. Losses at the gene ends were 5 bases for V and 5 bases for J; bases not matched to a gene: 8. The CDR3 is 16 amino acids. The CDR3: CASSPRLAGEGDTQYF. The CDR3 nucleotides read TGTGCCAGCAGCCCACGACTAGCGGGGGAAGGAGATACGCAGTATTTT.

The CDR3 reads CASSLSGLDATDTQYF. The CDR3 region has the DNA TGCGCCAGCAGCTTGAGTGGACTAGATGCTACAGATACGCAGTATTTT. The chain joins TRBV5-1 to TRBJ2-3, with 7 bases aligning to TRBD2. The CDR3 consists of 16 residues. Losses at the gene ends were 1 base for V and 3 bases for J; bases not matched to a gene: 8. The V gene's germline CDR1 is SGHRS and CDR2 YFSETQ.

V gene TRBV2 combines with J gene TRBJ1-3; D gene uncertain. V lost 8 bases and J 3 bases, leaving 17 bases between the germline ends. CDR3 length: 15 residues. The germline V gene has CDR1 SNHLY and CDR2 FYNNEI. The CDR3 sequence: CASGRLAGIGNTIYF. The CDR3 nucleotides read TGTGCCAGCGGACGTCTCGCCGGGATTGGAAACACCATATATTTT.

The V call is TRBV6-5, the J call TRBJ1-1, with unresolved D. Trimming cost V 0 bases and J 5 bases, with 7 bases left between them. This CDR3 is 13 amino acids long. Germline V lookup: CDR1 MNHEY, CDR2 SVGAGI. As DNA, the CDR3 is TGTGCCAGCAGTTACTCGAGGAGGACTGAAGCTTTCTTT. Translation: CASSYSRRTEAFF.

The chain employs TRBV6-1 and TRBJ2-5; D may match TRBD1 or TRBD2 (5 bases each). The CDR3 has 15 residues. The germline gives CDR1 MNHNS, CDR2 SASEGT. The germline V and J ends were trimmed by 10 bases and 4 bases, with 22 bases remaining between them. The CDR3 coding sequence is TGTGCCACCTCGCGCGCCGGGGCAGTCGGAGAGACCCAGTACTTC. Protein product: CATSRAGAVGETQYF.

The table lists this clone with a count of one. The genes are TRBV27 and TRBJ2-5; TRBD2 matches at 9 bases. Losses at the gene ends were 5 bases for V and 4 bases for J; bases not matched to a gene: 8. The germline V gene has CDR1 MNHEY and CDR2 SMNVEV (reference sequence). The CDR3 length is 15 residues. The CDR3 loop reads CASSHGTSPSETQYF. As DNA, the CDR3 is TGTGCCAGCAGTCACGGGACTAGCCCATCAGAGACCCAGTACTTC.

The chain has TRBV9 and TRBJ1-6, with D unresolved. V was trimmed by 0 bases and J by 0 bases, leaving 4 bases between them. The CDR3 totals 15 residues. In germline, CDR1 is SGDLS, CDR2 YYNGEE. Here the CDR3 DNA reads TGTGCCAGCAGCGTAGCCGGCTCCTATAATTCACCCCTCCACTTT. As protein: CASSVAGSYNSPLHF.

The genes are TRBV5-1 and TRBJ1-3; a weak D match, TRBD1 (6 bases). Deletions cut 5 bases from V and 0 bases from J, with 15 bases between. The CDR3 is 16 amino acids. Germline V gene lookup returns CDR1 SGHRS and CDR2 YFSETQ. This chain's CDR3 is CASSPGQPLSGNTIYF. The DNA for the CDR3 is TGCGCCAGCAGTCCTGGACAGCCTCTCTCTGGAAACACCATATATTTT.

The gene calls are TRBV4-1 and TRBJ2-1; D gene unclear. Germline CDR1 and CDR2: MGHRA and YSYEKL. The CDR3 extends over 11 amino acids. The V and J ends lost 6 bases and 13 bases respectively, with 13 bases between them. The CDR3 coding sequence is TGCGCCAGCAGTTGGCGTGGAAAACAGTTCTTC. This encodes CASSWRGKQFF.

The V call is TRBV4-1, the J call TRBJ1-1; TRBD1 aligns across 7 bases. Germline lookup yields CDR1 MGHRA and CDR2 YSYEKL. Trimming took 4 bases from V and 2 from J; bases not matched to a gene: 7. This CDR3 is built from 15 residues. CDR3 nucleotides: TGCGCCAGCAGCCTCACCGGGACAGCTAACACTGAAGCTTTCTTT. Translating it yields CASSLTGTANTEAFF.

The V gene is TRBV5-6, the J gene TRBJ2-5, with D perhaps TRBD1 or TRBD2 (5 bases each). Per germline, CDR1 SGHDT and CDR2 YYEEEE. This CDR3 region has 12 residues. Trimming removed 4 bases at V and 9 bases at J, with 13 bases between. The DNA for the CDR3 is TGTGCCAGCAGCGGAGCCGGGGCGGCCCAGTACTTC. This codes for CASSGAGAAQYF.

The V call is TRBV5-5, the J call TRBJ1-2; perhaps TRBD1 as D (6 bases). Trimming shortened V by 0 bases and J by 1 base, and 10 bases separated the two germline ends. The CDR3 is 15 amino acids. Per the germline V gene, CDR1 is SGHKS and CDR2 is YYEKEE (reference sequence). The CDR3 spells CASSLAQGRNYGYTF. CDR3 bases: TGTGCCAGCAGCTTGGCACAGGGTCGTAACTATGGCTACACCTTC.

This clone appeared a single time. The rearrangement joins TRBV7-3 to TRBJ1-2, with 10 positions matching TRBD1. V lost 0 bases, J lost 5 bases, and 3 bases stayed unmatched. The germline gives CDR1 SGHTA, CDR2 FQGTGA. The length of the CDR3 is 15 residues. CDR3: CASSLTGTGVYGYTF. The CDR3 DNA is TGTGCCAGCAGCTTAACGGGGACAGGGGTTTATGGCTACACCTTC.

The chain recombines TRBV25-1 with TRBJ1-1, with D possibly TRBD1 on 5 matching bases. CDR1 is MGHDK and CDR2 is SYGVNS in the germline V gene. The V end was cut by 4 bases, the J end by 8 bases, with 17 bases between. The CDR3 length is 14 residues. The CDR3 DNA is TGTGCCAGCAGTGGGGCAGGGTTTTACCAAGAAGCTTTCTTT. Amino acid sequence: CASSGAGFYQEAFF.

V is TRBV19 and J is TRBJ1-2, with 9 bases identical to TRBD1. V lost 3 bases to trimming and J lost 4 bases; unmatched junction nucleotides: 3. Per the germline V gene, CDR1 is LNHDA and CDR2 is SQIVND (reference sequence). This CDR3 has 14 residues. This CDR3 is CASSMGQGSYGYTF. In DNA, the CDR3 is TGTGCCAGTAGTATGGGACAGGGATCCTATGGCTACACCTTC. Full variable domain (outside the CDR3, taken from reference TRBV19 and TRBJ1-2): DGGITQSPKYLFRKEGQNVTLSCEQNLNHDAMYWYRQDPGQGLRLIYYSQIVNDFQKGDIAEGYSVSREKKESFPLTVTSAQKNPTAFYLCASSMGQGSYGYTFGSGTRLTVV.

This clone was recorded only once. This chain links TRBV21-1 with TRBJ1-2; the table names TRBD1, a call not compared with the DNA. TRBV21-1 is a known pseudogene. CDR3 length equals 21 residues. Here the CDR3 reads CASSSRGLTDRGMKINYGYTF. The CDR3 DNA is TGTGCCAGCAGCTCTCGGGGCCTTACGGACAGGGGCATGAAAATTAACTATGGCTACACCTTC.

The chain recombines TRBV18 with TRBJ2-3; 9 nucleotides align to TRBD2. The germline V gene has CDR1 KGHSH and CDR2 LQKENI. This CDR3 is built from 15 residues. With 3 bases clipped from V and 0 bases from J, the junction kept 1 base outside the gene matches. This CDR3 reads CASSPTSGSTDTQYF. Here the CDR3 DNA reads TGTGCCAGCTCACCTACTAGCGGGAGCACAGATACGCAGTATTTT. The variable domain in full, with the rest retrieved from reference TRBV18 and TRBJ2-3, is NAGVMQNPRHLVRRRGQEARLRCSPMKGHSHVYWYRQLPEEGLKFMVYLQKENIIDESGMPKERFSAEFPKEGPSILRIQQVVRGDSAAYFCASSPTSGSTDTQYFGPGTRLTVL.

The chain uses TRBV27 and TRBJ2-7, with D maybe TRBD1 (6 bases). The germline CDR1 and CDR2 sequences are MNHEY and SMNVEV (reference sequence). CDR3 size: 14 residues. V lost 8 bases, J lost 1 base, and 15 bases lay in between. Written as DNA, the CDR3 is TGTGCCAGCCACAGGGACGGACAGTCCTACGAGCAGTACTTC. It encodes CASHRDGQSYEQYF.